The subject of this entry is one TCR beta chain. The CDR3 runs 15 residues. V gave up 2 bases and J gave up 0 bases, with 11 bases separating them. In germline, CDR1 is SGDLS, CDR2 YYNGEE. Measured with immunoSEQ multiplex PCR; TCRdb has only the in-frame clones, and not every one. The sample consists of approximately 75,000 clones, about 94% of them appearing once. The data were taken from a study of technical replicates of blood from a handful of donors. This clonotype was obtained from a human donor in good health. Material for sequencing was T cells isolated from PBMCs. The J gene is TRBJ1-1, the V gene TRBV9; tentatively, D is TRBD1 (6 bases). Written as DNA, the CDR3 is TGTGCCAGCAGCGTTACAGGGAACATGAACACTGAAGCTTTCTTT. Its protein is CASSVTGNMNTEAFF. Full variable domain (remainder filled in from reference TRBV9 and TRBJ1-1): DSGVTQTPKHLITATGQRVTLRCSPRSGDLSVYWYQQSLDQGLQFLIQYYNGEERAKGNILERFSAQQFPDLHSELNLSSLELGDSALYFCASSVTGNMNTEAFFGQGTRLTVV.